Described below is a single T cell receptor beta chain sequence and its context. The source of the sample is a study of blood T cell repertoires in COVID-19. Across the study: The samples span acute and convalescent COVID-19 from the United States, Italy and Spain. The cDNA or gDNA used as material had been derived from T cells, B-cell-depleted T cells, or PBMCs.

Under the authors' procedure: Using reference gene primer amplification, nucleated cell counts were estimated. Clones were read by immunoSEQ multiplex PCR, and TCRdb kept only the in-frame ones, dropping some. For V, J and clone size, that table is used; D and trimming come from the DNA. This sample has 310,000 or so clones, with 90% found just once. Recruitment covered 20 to 25 US areas and drew participants whose ages spanned 18 to 89 years. The sequence was collected from a woman under 30 with acute COVID-19. The sample taken for sequencing was PBMCs or T cells enriched from blood (not recorded which).

This CDR3 is CASSFLAGGPYNEQFF. The DNA of the CDR3 is TGTGCCAGCAGTTTCCTAGCGGGAGGACCTTACAATGAGCAGTTCTTC. This sequence joins TRBV28 and TRBJ2-1, with 11 bases that match TRBD2. The length of the CDR3 is 16 residues. CDR1 and CDR2 from the germline V gene are MDHEN and SYDVKM. V gave up 3 bases and J gave up 4 bases; unmatched junction bases: 5.